The entry below describes one T cell receptor (beta chain). This record belongs to a study of OX40 agonist ivuxolimab in advanced cancers. Clones were read by immunoSEQ multiplex PCR, and TCRdb kept only the in-frame ones, dropping some. The sample carries about 78,000 clones, roughly nine tenths recorded once. The length of the CDR3 is 15 residues. CDR1 is SGHKS, CDR2 YYEKEE, per germline (reference sequence). The germline V and J ends were trimmed by 4 bases and 0 bases, with 8 bases remaining between them. The chain is built from TRBV5-5 and TRBJ2-6; no reliable D call. Specimen: CD4+ or CD8+ T cells sorted from blood, collected in a trial of the OX40 agonist ivuxolimab. This sequence was found in an adult with an advanced solid tumor such as melanoma, head and neck, liver or kidney cancer. The DNA of the CDR3 is TGTGCCAGCAGCCCTATACGCTCTGGGGCCAACGTCCTGACTTTC. It translates to CASSPIRSGANVLTF.